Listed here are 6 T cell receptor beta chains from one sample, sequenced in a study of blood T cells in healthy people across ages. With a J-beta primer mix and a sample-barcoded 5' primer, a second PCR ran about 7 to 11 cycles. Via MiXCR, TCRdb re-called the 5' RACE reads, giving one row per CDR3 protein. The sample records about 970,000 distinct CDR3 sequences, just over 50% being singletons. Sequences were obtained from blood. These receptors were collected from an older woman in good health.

CDR3 sequence reads: CASSLMGTGGLDIQYF. The DNA for the CDR3 is TGTGCCAGCAGCTTAATGGGGACTGGGGGGTTAGACATTCAGTACTTC. The chain uses TRBV7-9 and TRBJ2-4, with D possibly being TRBD2 (6 bases). Germline assignment: CDR1 SEHNR and CDR2 FQNEAQ (reference sequence). The V end lost 2 bases, the J end lost 8 bases, and 19 bases lay between the germline ends. The CDR3 is 16 residues long.

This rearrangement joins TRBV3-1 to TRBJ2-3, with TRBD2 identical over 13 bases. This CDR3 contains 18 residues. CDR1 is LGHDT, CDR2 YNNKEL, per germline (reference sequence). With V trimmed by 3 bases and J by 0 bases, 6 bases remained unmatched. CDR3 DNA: TGTGCCAGCAGCCATCGGACTAGCGGGAGTGGTAGCACAGATACGCAGTATTTT. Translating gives CASSHRTSGSGSTDTQYF.

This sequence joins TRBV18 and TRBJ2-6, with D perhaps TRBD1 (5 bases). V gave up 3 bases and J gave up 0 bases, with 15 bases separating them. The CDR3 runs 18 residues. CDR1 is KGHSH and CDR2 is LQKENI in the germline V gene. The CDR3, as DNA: TGTGCCAGCTCACCCTTGATGGACACGAGCTCTGGGGCCAACGTCCTGACTTTC. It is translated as CASSPLMDTSSGANVLTF.

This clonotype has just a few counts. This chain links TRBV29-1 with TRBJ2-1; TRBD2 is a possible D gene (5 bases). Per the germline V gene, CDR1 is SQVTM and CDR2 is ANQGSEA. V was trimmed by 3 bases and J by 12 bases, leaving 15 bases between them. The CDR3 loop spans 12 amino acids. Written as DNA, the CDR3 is TGCAGCGTTGACTGGAACGGACTTGGGCAGTTCTTC. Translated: CSVDWNGLGQFF.

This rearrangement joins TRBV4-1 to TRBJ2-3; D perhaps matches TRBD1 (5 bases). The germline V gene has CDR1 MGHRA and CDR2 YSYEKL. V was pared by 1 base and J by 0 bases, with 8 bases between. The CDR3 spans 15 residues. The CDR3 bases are TGCGCCAGCAGCCAAGGGACAACTAGCACAGATACGCAGTATTTT. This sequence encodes CASSQGTTSTDTQYF.

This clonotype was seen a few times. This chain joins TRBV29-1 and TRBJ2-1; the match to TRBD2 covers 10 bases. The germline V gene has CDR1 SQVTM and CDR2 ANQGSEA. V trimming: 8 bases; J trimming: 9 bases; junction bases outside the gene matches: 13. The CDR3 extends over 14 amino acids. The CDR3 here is CSHEAASGRGEQFF. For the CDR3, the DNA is TGCAGCCATGAGGCGGCTAGCGGGAGAGGTGAGCAGTTCTTC.